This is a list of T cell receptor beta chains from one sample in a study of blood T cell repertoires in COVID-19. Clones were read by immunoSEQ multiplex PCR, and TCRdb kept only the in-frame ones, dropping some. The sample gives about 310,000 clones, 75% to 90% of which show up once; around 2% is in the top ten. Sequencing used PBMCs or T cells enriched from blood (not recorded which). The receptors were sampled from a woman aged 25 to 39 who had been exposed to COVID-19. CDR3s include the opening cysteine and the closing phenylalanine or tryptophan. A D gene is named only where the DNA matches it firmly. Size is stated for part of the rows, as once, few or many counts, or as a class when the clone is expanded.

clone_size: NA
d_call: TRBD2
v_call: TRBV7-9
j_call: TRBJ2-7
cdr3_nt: TGTGCCAGCAGCTTAGTCGGGGGGGAAACCCCCTACGAGCAGTACTTC
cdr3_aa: CASSLVGGETPYEQYF

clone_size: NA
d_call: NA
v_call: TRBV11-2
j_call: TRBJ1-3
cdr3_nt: TGTGCCAGCACCAACAGGGTAGGGACTGGAAACACCATATATTTT
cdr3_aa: CASTNRVGTGNTIYF

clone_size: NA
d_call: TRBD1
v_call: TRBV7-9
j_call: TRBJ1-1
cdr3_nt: TGTGCCAGCACCCCGGGACAGGGGGCCTTCACTGAAGCTTTCTTT
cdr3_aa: CASTPGQGAFTEAFF

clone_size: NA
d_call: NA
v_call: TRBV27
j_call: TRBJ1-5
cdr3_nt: TGTGCCAGCAGTTTGTCAGGGAGCAATCAGCCCCAGCATTTT
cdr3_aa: CASSLSGSNQPQHF

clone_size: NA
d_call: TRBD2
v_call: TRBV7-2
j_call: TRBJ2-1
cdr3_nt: TGTGCCAGCAGAAACGGGGGGAGCTACAATGAGCAGTTCTTC
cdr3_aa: CASRNGGSYNEQFF

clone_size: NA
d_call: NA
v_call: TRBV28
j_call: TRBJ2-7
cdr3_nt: TGTGCCAGCAGATCCTTTTGGACAGAGGAGCAGTACTTC
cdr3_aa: CASRSFWTEEQYF

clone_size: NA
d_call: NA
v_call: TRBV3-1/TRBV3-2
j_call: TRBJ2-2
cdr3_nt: TGTGCCAGCGGCAATCCCCACCTAGCTGAGGACACCGGGGAGCTGTTTTTT
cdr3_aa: CASGNPHLAEDTGELFF

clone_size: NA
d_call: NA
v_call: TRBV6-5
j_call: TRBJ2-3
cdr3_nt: TGTGCCAGCAAGCAGGGCCAGGCCACAGATACGCAGTATTTT
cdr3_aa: CASKQGQATDTQYF

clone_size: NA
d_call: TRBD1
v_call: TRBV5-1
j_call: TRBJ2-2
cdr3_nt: TGCGCCAGCAGCTACGGACAGGGGTCCGGGGAGCTGTTTTTT
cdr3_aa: CASSYGQGSGELFF

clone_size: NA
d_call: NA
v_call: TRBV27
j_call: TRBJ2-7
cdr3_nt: TGTGCCAGCAGTCGGAACTCCGGGGGCTACGAGCAGTACTTC
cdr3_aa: CASSRNSGGYEQYF

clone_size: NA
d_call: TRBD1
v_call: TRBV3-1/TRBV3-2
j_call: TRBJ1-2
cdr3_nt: TGTGCCAGCAGCCAAGATAGGACAGGGTTTGGCTACACCTTC
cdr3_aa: CASSQDRTGFGYTF

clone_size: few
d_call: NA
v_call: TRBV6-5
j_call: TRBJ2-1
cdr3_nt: TGTGCCAGCCGGGACGGGAGTTTTGGTGAGCAGTTCTTC
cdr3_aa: CASRDGSFGEQFF

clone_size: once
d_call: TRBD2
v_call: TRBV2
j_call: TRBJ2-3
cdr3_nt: TGTGCCAGCCGGGTAGCGGGAAGCTACACAGATACGCAGTATTTT
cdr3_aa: CASRVAGSYTDTQYF

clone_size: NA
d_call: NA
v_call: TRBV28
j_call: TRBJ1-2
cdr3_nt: TGTGCCAGCAGATCCTCCTATGGCTACACCTTC
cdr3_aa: CASRSSYGYTF

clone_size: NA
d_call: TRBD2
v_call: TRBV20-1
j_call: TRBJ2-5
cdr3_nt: TGCAGCTTAGCTAGCGGAGAGACCCAGTACTTC
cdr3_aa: CSLASGETQYF

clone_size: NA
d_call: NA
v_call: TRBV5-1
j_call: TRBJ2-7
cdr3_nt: TGCGCCAGCAGCGCAGGGGCCTACGAGCAGTACTTC
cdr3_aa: CASSAGAYEQYF

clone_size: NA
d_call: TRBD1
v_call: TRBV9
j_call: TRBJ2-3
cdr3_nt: TGTGCCAGCAGCGGCCACCGGGACAGGGCGGCAGATACGCAGTATTTT
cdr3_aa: CASSGHRDRAADTQYF

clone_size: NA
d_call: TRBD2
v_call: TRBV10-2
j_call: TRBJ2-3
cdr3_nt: TGCGCCAGCAGTGAGTTTCGGACTAGCGGGGGGGCCACAGATACGCAGTATTTT
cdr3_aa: CASSEFRTSGGATDTQYF

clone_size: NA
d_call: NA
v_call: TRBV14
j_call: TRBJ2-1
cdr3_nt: TGTGCCAGCAGCCAAGTTTGGGGGACTTCCCTCTTCTTC
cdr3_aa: CASSQVWGTSLFF

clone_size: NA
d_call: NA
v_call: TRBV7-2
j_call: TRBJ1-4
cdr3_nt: NA
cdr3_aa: CASSSSGQGRKLFF

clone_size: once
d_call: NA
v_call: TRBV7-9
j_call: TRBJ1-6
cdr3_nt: TGTGCCAGCAGCCAACAGAATTCACCCCTCCACTTT
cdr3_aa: CASSQQNSPLHF